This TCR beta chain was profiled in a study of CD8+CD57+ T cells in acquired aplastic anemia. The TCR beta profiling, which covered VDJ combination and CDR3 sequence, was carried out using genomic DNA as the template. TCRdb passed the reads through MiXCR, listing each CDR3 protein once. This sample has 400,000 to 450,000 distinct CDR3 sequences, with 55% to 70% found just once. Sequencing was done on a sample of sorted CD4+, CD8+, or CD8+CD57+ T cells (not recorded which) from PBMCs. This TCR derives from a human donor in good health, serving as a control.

This chain's CDR3 is CSAMTGQRKAFF. The CDR3, as DNA: TGCAGTGCTATGACAGGGCAAAGAAAAGCTTTCTTT. V usage is TRBV20-1 and J usage is TRBJ1-1, with 7 bases aligning to TRBD1. J gave up 9 bases and V 4 bases, and 8 bases lay outside the gene matches. In germline, CDR1 is DFQATT, CDR2 SNEGSKA (reference sequence). CDR3 length equals 12 residues.